One and the same sample provided the 5 T cell receptor beta chains below, sequenced in a study of beta chain features in type 1 diabetes (dated by TCRdb to the late 2010s). What the work shows at the level of the full study, not this receptor alone: A moderate but significant shortening of TCRB CDR3 length was observed in type 1 diabetes patients in all four CD4+ subsets.

The library came from the immunoSEQ multiplex PCR assay. The entire isolated RNA was reverse transcribed using the High Capacity cDNA Reverse Transcription Kit, and thus expressed TCRB transcripts were sequenced. Drawn from immuneACCESS, this table holds only the in-frame rearrangements with V and J called that TCRdb kept. Clones are partly lost; checked studies trace under half to an unresolved V gene and leave the rest unexplained. For this sample there are nearly 350,000 clones; around 9.3% appear just once. The ten largest clonotypes hold about 1% of the sample. These TCRs are of unknown antigen specificity. The source material was central memory CD4+ T cells from blood. These receptors originate from a man aged 25 to 40 with type 1 diabetes.

The sample holds a few counts of this clone. This rearrangement joins TRBV7-2 to TRBJ1-5; D is possibly TRBD1 (6 bases). CDR3 length: 18 amino acids. The germline CDR1 and CDR2 sequences are SGHTA and FQGNSA. V was shortened by 1 base and J by 0 bases, with 16 bases between the two germline ends. The CDR3 region has the DNA TGTGCCAGCAGCTTAGACATTGACAGGAGCCTTAGCAATCAGCCCCAGCATTTT. Protein product: CASSLDIDRSLSNQPQHF.

The chain links TRBV6-1 to TRBJ2-5, with D possibly matching TRBD2 (5 bases). V lost 5 bases and J 5 bases, leaving 9 bases between the germline ends. Per the germline V gene, CDR1 is MNHNS and CDR2 is SASEGT. The CDR3 spans 12 residues. For the CDR3, the DNA is TGTGCCAGCAGTCGTAGGGAGGAGACCCAGTACTTC. It codes for CASSRREETQYF.

This clone was detected a few times. The chain couples TRBV7-9 to TRBJ2-1, with D unclear. Trimming took 5 bases from V and 7 from J, leaving 18 bases between them. Germline values: CDR1 SEHNR, CDR2 FQNEAQ (reference sequence). The CDR3 covers 15 residues. CDR3 protein: CASSTYGSGKNEQFF. The CDR3 nucleotides read TGTGCCAGCAGCACCTACGGCTCCGGCAAAAATGAGCAGTTCTTC.

As for this clone: Different DNA sequences within this sample yield the same CDR3. CDR3 in DNA: TGCGCCAGCAGCGAGGACGGTAGCAATCAGCCCCAGCATTTT. Its protein is CASSEDGSNQPQHF. The chain combines TRBV5-1 with TRBJ1-5; D is undetermined. Germline CDR1 is SGHRS and CDR2 is YFSETQ. The V end was cut by 4 bases, the J end by 0 bases, with 8 bases between. The CDR3 consists of 14 residues.

This clone was seen a few times. Other DNA sequences in the same sample also yield this CDR3. The chain joins TRBV7-2 to TRBJ2-5; no clear D. V was clipped by 1 base and J by 1 base, with 4 bases between them. This CDR3 comprises 13 residues. The germline CDR1 and CDR2 sequences are SGHTA and FQGNSA. CDR3 coding DNA: TGTGCCAGCAGCTTAGGGCTCCAAGAGACCCAGTACTTC. Protein: CASSLGLQETQYF.